Sequencing of this T cell receptor beta chain was carried out in a study of T-cell memory formation after mild COVID-19. The study, taken as a whole, reports: Prior to infection, memory already included some responding clones, suggesting cross-reactive memory joined.

The V gene's germline CDR1 is SGHRS and CDR2 YFSETQ. V shed 2 bases and J shed 5 bases, with 7 bases lying between them. The CDR3 length is 12 residues. Regarding this clonotype: Its antigen remains unknown.

TCR alpha and TCR beta cDNA libraries carrying sample barcodes and UMIs came from 5'RACE with constant-segment primers. TCRdb recomputed calls from the 5' RACE reads with MiXCR, one row per CDR3 protein. This table holds about 29,000 distinct CDR3 sequences, about 16% found once. The sequence derives from an adult who had mild COVID-19 (a few samples of this study predate the infection). Cell type and time point are not known. The sequencing sample was made of PBMCs or a T cell subset sorted from them (not recorded which). This chain uses TRBV5-1 with TRBJ1-2; D is undetermined. The CDR3 sequence: CASSFGEYGYTF. The CDR3 coding sequence is TGCGCCAGCAGCTTTGGGGAATATGGCTACACCTTC.